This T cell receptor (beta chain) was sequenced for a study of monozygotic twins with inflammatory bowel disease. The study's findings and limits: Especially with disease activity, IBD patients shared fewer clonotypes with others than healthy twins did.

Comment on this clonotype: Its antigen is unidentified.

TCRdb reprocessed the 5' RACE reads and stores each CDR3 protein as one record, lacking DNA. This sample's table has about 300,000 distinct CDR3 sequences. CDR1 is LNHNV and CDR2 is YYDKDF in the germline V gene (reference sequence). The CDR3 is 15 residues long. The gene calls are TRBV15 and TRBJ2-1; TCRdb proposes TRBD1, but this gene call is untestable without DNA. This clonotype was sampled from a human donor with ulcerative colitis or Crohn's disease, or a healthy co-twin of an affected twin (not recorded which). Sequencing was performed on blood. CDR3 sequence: CATSREGGGDNEQFF.